These T cell receptor beta chains were read from a single sample in a study of T cell changes during pregnancy in multiple sclerosis. TCRdb keeps only in-frame clones here, not all; method: immunoSEQ multiplex PCR. The sample has 90,000 to 120,000 clones, 90% to 95% seen once. The input for sequencing was peripheral blood, taken before pregnancy. These receptors came from a female donor with multiple sclerosis, enrolled in a pregnancy study. Each CDR3 is given with its conserved first and last residue. D genes are given only for firm matches.

d_call: -
j_call: TRBJ1-1
v_call: TRBV6-5
cdr3_aa: CASSPPAGDTEAFF

d_call: TRBD1
j_call: TRBJ2-7
v_call: TRBV27
cdr3_aa: CASSRATGPTLYEQYF

d_call: TRBD2
j_call: TRBJ2-1
v_call: TRBV15
cdr3_aa: CATSRTRGEPTTYNEQFF

d_call: TRBD1
j_call: TRBJ2-5
v_call: TRBV6-5
cdr3_aa: CASSYGDRGISETQYF

d_call: -
j_call: TRBJ2-3
v_call: TRBV7-6
cdr3_aa: CASSSLTDTQYF

d_call: TRBD1
j_call: TRBJ1-2
v_call: TRBV6-5
cdr3_aa: CASSPGQGANYGYTF

d_call: TRBD2
j_call: TRBJ2-7
v_call: TRBV9
cdr3_aa: CASSLGTSATYEQYF

d_call: TRBD1
j_call: TRBJ2-7
v_call: TRBV6-6
cdr3_aa: CASSYSTGGYEQYF

d_call: TRBD2
j_call: TRBJ2-1
v_call: TRBV4-1
cdr3_aa: CASSPSLAGARDEQFF

d_call: -
j_call: TRBJ2-7
v_call: TRBV7-9
cdr3_aa: CASSRVTYEQYF

d_call: -
j_call: TRBJ2-1
v_call: TRBV27
cdr3_aa: CASSYRQGGLNEQFF

d_call: -
j_call: TRBJ1-5
v_call: TRBV27
cdr3_aa: CASSLFSGNQPQHF

d_call: -
j_call: TRBJ1-5
v_call: TRBV5-3
cdr3_aa: CARSRKGGPGNQPQHF

d_call: -
j_call: TRBJ1-2
v_call: TRBV12-2
cdr3_aa: CASRGQGGSGYGYTF

d_call: -
j_call: TRBJ1-2
v_call: TRBV6-5
cdr3_aa: CASSMRGGFYGYTF

d_call: -
j_call: TRBJ2-5
v_call: TRBV6-1
cdr3_aa: CASNPWEIGETQYF

d_call: TRBD2
j_call: TRBJ2-1
v_call: TRBV27
cdr3_aa: CASSSLAGGPHEQFF

d_call: -
j_call: TRBJ2-7
v_call: TRBV6-1
cdr3_aa: CASSVFSGYEQYF

d_call: TRBD2
j_call: TRBJ2-7
v_call: TRBV7-6
cdr3_aa: CASSPLGGLAGQGYEQYF

d_call: TRBD2
j_call: TRBJ2-1
v_call: TRBV18
cdr3_aa: CASSPIMAGTSGSEQFF

d_call: -
j_call: TRBJ2-7
v_call: TRBV6-1
cdr3_aa: CASSEAGEAYEQYF

d_call: -
j_call: TRBJ2-5
v_call: TRBV28
cdr3_aa: CASSLVTARLRETQYF

d_call: TRBD1
j_call: TRBJ1-2
v_call: TRBV15
cdr3_aa: CATSPGQGYGYTF

d_call: TRBD1
j_call: TRBJ1-1
v_call: TRBV5-4
cdr3_aa: CASSPGTALKDTEAFF

d_call: -
j_call: TRBJ2-1
v_call: TRBV6-1
cdr3_aa: CASSEIGARGNEQFF

d_call: TRBD2
j_call: TRBJ2-3
v_call: TRBV19
cdr3_aa: CASSIGTGGRTDTQYF